This T cell receptor (beta chain) comes out of a study of T-cell reconstitution after alpha-beta-depleted transplantation in children. Library preparation (for TCRbeta) was performed with unique molecular identifiers. MiXCR was run by TCRdb on the PCR reads, yielding one entry per CDR3 protein. The data hold about 980,000 distinct CDR3 sequences, with under 30% observed a single time. Broader study findings: It was newly produced T cells that mostly accounted for T-cell counts and diversity one year after transplant. High day-60 TCRbeta diversity in some patients came from surviving recipient T cells and thymic progenitors. Reportedly, roughly two months post-transplant, alpha-beta T cells arose from several hundred expanded graft clones.

This clonotype was seen a handful of times. No antigen is known for it. Sequencing used PBMCs, mostly from graft donor cells, obtained 360 days after TCRalphabeta/CD19-depleted stem cell transplant. This receptor was obtained from a boy under three years old who had a stem cell transplant for SCID, so the T cells may come from the graft donor.

CDR3 loop: CATRDAAGANVLTF. CDR3 nucleotides: TGTGCCACCAGGGATGCAGCTGGGGCCAACGTCCTGACTTTC. The chain has TRBV10-3 and TRBJ2-6, with D perhaps TRBD1 (5 bases). Germline values: CDR1 ENHRY, CDR2 SYGVKD. CDR3 length: 14 amino acids. Trimming removed 10 bases from V and 2 bases from J, with 12 bases in between.